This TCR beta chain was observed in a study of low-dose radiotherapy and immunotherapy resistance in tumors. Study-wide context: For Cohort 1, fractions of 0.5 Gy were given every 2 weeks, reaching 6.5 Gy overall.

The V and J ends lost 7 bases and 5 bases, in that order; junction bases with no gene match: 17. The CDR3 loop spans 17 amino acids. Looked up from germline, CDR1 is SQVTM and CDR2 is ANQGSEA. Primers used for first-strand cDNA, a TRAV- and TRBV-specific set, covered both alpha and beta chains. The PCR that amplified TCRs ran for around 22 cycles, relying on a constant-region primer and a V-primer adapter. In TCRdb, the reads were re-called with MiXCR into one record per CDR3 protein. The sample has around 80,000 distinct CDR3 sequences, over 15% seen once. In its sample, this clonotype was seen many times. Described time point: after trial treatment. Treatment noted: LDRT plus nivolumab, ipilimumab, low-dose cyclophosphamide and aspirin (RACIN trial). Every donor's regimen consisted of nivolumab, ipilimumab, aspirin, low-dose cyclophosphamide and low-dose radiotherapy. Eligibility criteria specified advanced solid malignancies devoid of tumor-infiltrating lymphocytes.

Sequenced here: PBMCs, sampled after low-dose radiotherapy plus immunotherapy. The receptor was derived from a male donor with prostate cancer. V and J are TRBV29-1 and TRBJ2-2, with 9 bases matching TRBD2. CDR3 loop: CSAIPGSGRVGTGELFF. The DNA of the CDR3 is TGCAGCGCTATACCGGGTAGCGGGAGAGTAGGGACCGGGGAGCTGTTTTTT.